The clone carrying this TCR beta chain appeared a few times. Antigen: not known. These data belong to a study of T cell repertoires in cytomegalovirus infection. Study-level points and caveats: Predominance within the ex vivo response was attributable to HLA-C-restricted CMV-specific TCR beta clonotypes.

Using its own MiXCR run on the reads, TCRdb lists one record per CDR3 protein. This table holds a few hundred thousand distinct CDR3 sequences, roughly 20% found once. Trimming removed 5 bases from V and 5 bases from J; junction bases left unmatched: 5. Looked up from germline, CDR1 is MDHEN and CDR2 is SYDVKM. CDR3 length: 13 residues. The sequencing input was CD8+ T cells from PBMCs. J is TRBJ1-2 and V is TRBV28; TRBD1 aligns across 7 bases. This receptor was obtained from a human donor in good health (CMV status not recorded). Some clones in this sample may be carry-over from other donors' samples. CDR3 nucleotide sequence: TGTGCCAGCAGTCGACAGGGCCCTTATGGCTACACCTTC. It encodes CASSRQGPYGYTF.